The 8 T cell receptor beta chains presented below share a single source sample, sequenced in a study of blood T cell repertoires in COVID-19. Profiled with immunoSEQ multiplex PCR; TCRdb holds only in-frame clones, not every one. Of some 170,000 clones listed, around 84% were seen once; the top ten hold 13% to 15%. The sequenced sample consisted of PBMCs or T cells enriched from blood (not recorded which). The receptors originated from a man aged 45-65 years who had recovered from COVID-19.

The CDR3 region has the DNA TGTGCTAGTGGTTTGGGACAGGGACGGTTGAACACTGAAGCTTTCTTT. It specifies CASGLGQGRLNTEAFF. V is TRBV12-5 and J is TRBJ1-1, with 7 bases that match TRBD1. This CDR3 region has 16 residues. The germline V gene encodes CDR1 LGHNT and CDR2 FRNRAP. The V segment lost 1 base and the J segment 0 bases; nucleotides outside the gene matches: 5.

This chain links TRBV6-1 with TRBJ1-5; 9 nucleotides agree with TRBD1. The V and J ends lost 2 bases and 5 bases, in that order; junction bases with no gene match: 16. CDR1 MNHNS and CDR2 SASEGT come from the germline V gene. The CDR3 is made up of 19 amino acids. The CDR3 here is CASSELGTGRSSIHQPQHF. The CDR3 nucleotides read TGTGCCAGCAGTGAATTAGGGACAGGGAGGAGTAGCATCCATCAGCCCCAGCATTTT.

Turning to this clone: Distinct nucleotide sequences in the sample also encode this CDR3. The rearrangement joins TRBV6-4 to TRBJ1-5; D unclear. CDR1 MRHNA and CDR2 SNTAGT come from the germline V gene. The CDR3 is 15 residues long. Trimming took off 4 bases at V and 2 bases at J, with 12 bases between the two ends. DNA for the CDR3: TGTGCCAGCAGTGCCTTACCTGGAGGCAATCAGCCCCAGCATTTT. This sequence encodes CASSALPGGNQPQHF.

The V call is TRBV7-2, the J call TRBJ1-4; 8 bases are a match to TRBD1. This CDR3 contains 15 residues. CDR1 is SGHTA and CDR2 is FQGNSA in the germline V gene. The V gene end was trimmed by 5 bases and the J gene end by 6 bases; junction bases not matched to a gene: 8. The CDR3 region has the DNA TGTGCCAGCAGCCCAACGGACAGGGATCATGAAAAACTGTTTTTT. This gives the protein CASSPTDRDHEKLFF.

The chain links TRBV5-1 to TRBJ1-2; D ambiguous. Germline V gene data show CDR1 as SGHRS and CDR2 as YFSETQ. The germline V and J ends were trimmed by 4 bases and 0 bases, with 13 bases remaining between them. This CDR3 has 15 amino acids. CDR3 nucleotide sequence: TGCGCCAGCAGCCGTCAATCCGCAGCTAACTATGGCTACACCTTC. Its translation is CASSRQSAANYGYTF.

The genes are TRBV5-4 and TRBJ1-2; 9 bases match TRBD1. Germline V gene data show CDR1 as SGHNT and CDR2 as YYREEE (reference sequence). The CDR3 consists of 13 residues. The trim removed 4 bases at V and 7 bases at J, leaving 5 bases unmatched. The CDR3 coding sequence is TGTGCCAGCAGCCAGACAGGGGGAGGTGGCTACACCTTC. Translating gives CASSQTGGGGYTF.

J is TRBJ2-7 and V is TRBV5-1; 12 bases are a match to TRBD1. V shed 4 bases and J 7 bases; nucleotides not matched to a gene: 6. Looked up from germline, CDR1 is SGHRS and CDR2 is YFSETQ. The CDR3 sequence is 14 residues long. The CDR3 DNA is TGCGCCAGCAGCCCCGGGACAGGGGGCTCGGAGCAGTACTTC. It yields the protein CASSPGTGGSEQYF.

The chain uses TRBV3-1 (or the pseudogene TRBV3-2) and TRBJ1-5, with D tentatively TRBD1 (6 bases). Germline V gene data show CDR1 as LGHDT and CDR2 as YNNKEL (reference sequence). V was shortened by 5 bases and J by 9 bases, with 17 bases between the two germline ends. CDR3 size: 14 residues. CDR3 amino acids: CASSYRTGISPQHF. The CDR3 coding sequence is TGTGCCAGCAGCTATCGAACAGGGATCTCGCCCCAGCATTTT.